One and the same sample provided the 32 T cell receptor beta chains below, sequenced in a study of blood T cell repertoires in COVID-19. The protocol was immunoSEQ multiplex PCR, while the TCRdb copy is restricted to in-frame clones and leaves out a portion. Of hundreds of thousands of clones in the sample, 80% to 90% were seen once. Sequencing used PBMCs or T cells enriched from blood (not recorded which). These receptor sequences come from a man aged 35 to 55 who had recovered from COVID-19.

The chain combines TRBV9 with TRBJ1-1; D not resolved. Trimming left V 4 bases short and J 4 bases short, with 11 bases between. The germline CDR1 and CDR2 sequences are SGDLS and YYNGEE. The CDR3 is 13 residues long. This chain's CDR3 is CASSIEGITEAFF. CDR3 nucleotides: TGTGCCAGCAGCATCGAGGGAATCACTGAAGCTTTCTTT. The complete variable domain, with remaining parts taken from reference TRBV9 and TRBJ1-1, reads DSGVTQTPKHLITATGQRVTLRCSPRSGDLSVYWYQQSLDQGLQFLIQYYNGEERAKGNILERFSAQQFPDLHSELNLSSLELGDSALYFCASSIEGITEAFFGQGTRLTVV.

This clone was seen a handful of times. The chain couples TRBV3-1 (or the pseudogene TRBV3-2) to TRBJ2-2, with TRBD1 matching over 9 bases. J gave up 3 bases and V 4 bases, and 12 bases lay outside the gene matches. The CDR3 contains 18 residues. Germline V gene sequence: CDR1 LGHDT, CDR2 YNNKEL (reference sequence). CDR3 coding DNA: TGTGCCAGCAGCCCTACCCAAACAGGGGGCTGGGACACCGGGGAGCTGTTTTTT. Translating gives CASSPTQTGGWDTGELFF.

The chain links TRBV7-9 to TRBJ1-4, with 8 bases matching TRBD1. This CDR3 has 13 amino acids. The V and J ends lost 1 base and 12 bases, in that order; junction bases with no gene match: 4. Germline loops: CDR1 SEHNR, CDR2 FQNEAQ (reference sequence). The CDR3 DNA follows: TGTGCCAGCAGCTTAGTTGGGACAGGTCAACTGTTTTTT. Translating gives CASSLVGTGQLFF.

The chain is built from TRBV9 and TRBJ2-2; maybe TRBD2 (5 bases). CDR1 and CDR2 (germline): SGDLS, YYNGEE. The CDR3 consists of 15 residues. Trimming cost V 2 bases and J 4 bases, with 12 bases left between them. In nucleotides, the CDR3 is TGTGCCAGCAGCGTTGAGGGCCTGGTCACCGGGGAGCTGTTTTTT. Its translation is CASSVEGLVTGELFF.

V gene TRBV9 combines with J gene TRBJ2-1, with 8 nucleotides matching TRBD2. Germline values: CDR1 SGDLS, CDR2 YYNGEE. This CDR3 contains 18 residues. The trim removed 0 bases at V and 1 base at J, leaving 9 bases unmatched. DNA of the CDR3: TGTGCCAGCAGCGTAGCTGGAAGCGGGAGTTTATCCTACAATGAGCAGTTCTTC. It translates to CASSVAGSGSLSYNEQFF.

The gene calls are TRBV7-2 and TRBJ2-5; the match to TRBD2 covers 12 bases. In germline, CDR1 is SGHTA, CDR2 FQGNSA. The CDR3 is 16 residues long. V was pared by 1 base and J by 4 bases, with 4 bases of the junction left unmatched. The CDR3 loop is CASSLEASGGAETQYF. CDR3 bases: TGTGCCAGCAGCTTAGAGGCTAGCGGGGGGGCAGAGACCCAGTACTTC.

CDR3 amino acids: CASSRNSGVQETQYF. CDR3 coding DNA: TGCGCCAGCAGCCGGAATAGCGGGGTACAAGAGACCCAGTACTTC. The chain is built from TRBV4-1 and TRBJ2-5; TRBD2 aligns across 8 bases. The CDR3 has 15 residues. J gave up 2 bases and V 4 bases, and 6 bases lay outside the gene matches. Germline loops: CDR1 MGHRA, CDR2 YSYEKL.

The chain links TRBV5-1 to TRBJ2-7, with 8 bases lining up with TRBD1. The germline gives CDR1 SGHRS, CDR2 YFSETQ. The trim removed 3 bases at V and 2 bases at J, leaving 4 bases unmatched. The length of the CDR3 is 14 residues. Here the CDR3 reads CASSSGQGAYEQYF. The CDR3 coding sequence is TGCGCCAGCAGCTCCGGACAGGGAGCCTACGAGCAGTACTTC.

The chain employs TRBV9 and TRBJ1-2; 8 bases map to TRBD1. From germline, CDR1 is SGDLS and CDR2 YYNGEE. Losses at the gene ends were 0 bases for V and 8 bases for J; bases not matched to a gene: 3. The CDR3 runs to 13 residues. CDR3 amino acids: CASSVETGVGYTF. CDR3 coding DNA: TGTGCCAGCAGCGTAGAGACAGGGGTCGGCTACACCTTC. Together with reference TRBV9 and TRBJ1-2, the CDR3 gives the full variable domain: DSGVTQTPKHLITATGQRVTLRCSPRSGDLSVYWYQQSLDQGLQFLIQYYNGEERAKGNILERFSAQQFPDLHSELNLSSLELGDSALYFCASSVETGVGYTFGSGTRLTVV.

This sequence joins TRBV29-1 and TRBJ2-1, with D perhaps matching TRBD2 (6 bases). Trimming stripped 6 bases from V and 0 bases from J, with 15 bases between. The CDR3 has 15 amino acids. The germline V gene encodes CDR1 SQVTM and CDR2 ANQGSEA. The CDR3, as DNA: TGCAGCGTGCCCCGGGACTCGAGCTCCTACAATGAGCAGTTCTTC. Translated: CSVPRDSSSYNEQFF.

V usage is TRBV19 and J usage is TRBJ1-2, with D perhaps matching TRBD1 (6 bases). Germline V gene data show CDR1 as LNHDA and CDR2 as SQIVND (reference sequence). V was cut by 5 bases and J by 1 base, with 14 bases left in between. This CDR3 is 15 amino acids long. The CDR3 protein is CASSVTGKFNYGYTF. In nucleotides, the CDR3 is TGTGCCAGTAGTGTTACAGGGAAATTTAACTATGGCTACACCTTC.

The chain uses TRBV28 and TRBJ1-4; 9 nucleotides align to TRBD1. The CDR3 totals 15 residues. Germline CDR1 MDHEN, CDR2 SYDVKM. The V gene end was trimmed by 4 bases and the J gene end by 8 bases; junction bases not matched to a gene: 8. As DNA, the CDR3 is TGTGCCAGCAGTTCCGGGGGGACAGGGCGCGAAAAACTGTTTTTT. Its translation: CASSSGGTGREKLFF.

The DNA for the CDR3 is TGTGCCAGCAGCCAAGTAGCGGTGGCAGAGACCCAGTACTTC. This sequence encodes CASSQVAVAETQYF. The rearrangement links TRBV3-1 (or the pseudogene TRBV3-2) to TRBJ2-5, with D tentatively TRBD2 (6 bases). This CDR3 spans 14 amino acids. Trimming stripped 1 base from V and 4 bases from J, with 10 bases between. The germline CDR1 and CDR2 sequences are LGHDT and YNNKEL (reference sequence).

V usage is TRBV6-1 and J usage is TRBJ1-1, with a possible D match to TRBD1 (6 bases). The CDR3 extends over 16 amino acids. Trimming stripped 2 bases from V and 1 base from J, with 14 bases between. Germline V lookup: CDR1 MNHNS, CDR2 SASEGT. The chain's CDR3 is CASSEQPGASNTEAFF. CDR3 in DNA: TGTGCCAGCAGTGAACAGCCAGGGGCCTCGAACACTGAAGCTTTCTTT.

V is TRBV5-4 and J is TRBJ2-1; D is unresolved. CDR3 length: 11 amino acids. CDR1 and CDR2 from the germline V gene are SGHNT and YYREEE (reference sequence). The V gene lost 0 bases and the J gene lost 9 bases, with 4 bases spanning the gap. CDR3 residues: CASSLAFEQFF. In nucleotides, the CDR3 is TGTGCCAGCAGCTTGGCCTTTGAGCAGTTCTTC.

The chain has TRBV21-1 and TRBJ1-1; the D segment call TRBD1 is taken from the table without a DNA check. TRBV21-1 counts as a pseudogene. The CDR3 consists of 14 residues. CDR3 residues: CASSKIQGDPEAFF. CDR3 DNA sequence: TGTGCCAGCAGCAAGATTCAGGGTGACCCTGAAGCTTTCTTT.

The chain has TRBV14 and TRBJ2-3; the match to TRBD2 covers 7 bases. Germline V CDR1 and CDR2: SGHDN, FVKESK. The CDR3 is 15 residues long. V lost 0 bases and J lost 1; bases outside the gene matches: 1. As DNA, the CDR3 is TGTGCCAGCAGCCAAGAAGCGGGGCGCACAGATACGCAGTATTTT. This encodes CASSQEAGRTDTQYF.

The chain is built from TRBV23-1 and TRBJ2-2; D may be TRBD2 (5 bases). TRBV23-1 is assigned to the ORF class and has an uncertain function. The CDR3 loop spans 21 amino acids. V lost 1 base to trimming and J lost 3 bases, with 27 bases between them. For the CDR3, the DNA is TGCGCCAGCAGTCAATTGGCCCGTGAATCGCTGAAGGGAGATCACACCGGGGAGCTGTTTTTT. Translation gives CASSQLARESLKGDHTGELFF.

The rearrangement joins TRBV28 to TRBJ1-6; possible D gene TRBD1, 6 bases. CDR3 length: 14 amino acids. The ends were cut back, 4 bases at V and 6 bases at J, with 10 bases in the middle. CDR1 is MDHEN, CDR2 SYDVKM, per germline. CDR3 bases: TGTGCCAGCAGTTACGGACAGCCTAATTCACCCCTCCACTTT. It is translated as CASSYGQPNSPLHF.

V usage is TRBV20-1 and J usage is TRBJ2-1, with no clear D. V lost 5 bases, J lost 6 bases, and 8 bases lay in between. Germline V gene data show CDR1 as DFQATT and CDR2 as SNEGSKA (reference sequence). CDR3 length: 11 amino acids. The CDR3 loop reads CSAPSPNEQFF. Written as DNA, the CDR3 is TGCAGTGCTCCTAGTCCCAATGAGCAGTTCTTC.

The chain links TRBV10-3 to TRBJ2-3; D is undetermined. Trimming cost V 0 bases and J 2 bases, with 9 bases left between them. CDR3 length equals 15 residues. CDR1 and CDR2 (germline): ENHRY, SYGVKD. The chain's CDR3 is CAISESTANTDTQYF. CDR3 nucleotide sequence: TGTGCCATCAGTGAGTCGACTGCTAACACAGATACGCAGTATTTT.

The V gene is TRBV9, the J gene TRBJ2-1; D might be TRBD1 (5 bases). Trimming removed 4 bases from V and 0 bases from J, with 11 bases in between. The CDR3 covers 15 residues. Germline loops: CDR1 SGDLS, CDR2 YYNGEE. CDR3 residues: CASSLKTGSYNEQFF. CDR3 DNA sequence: TGTGCCAGCAGCCTGAAAACAGGCTCCTACAATGAGCAGTTCTTC.

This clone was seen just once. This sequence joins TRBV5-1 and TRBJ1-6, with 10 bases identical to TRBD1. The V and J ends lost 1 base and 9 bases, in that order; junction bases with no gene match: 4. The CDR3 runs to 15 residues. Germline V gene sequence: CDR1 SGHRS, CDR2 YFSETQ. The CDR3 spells CASSLSGQGRSPLHF. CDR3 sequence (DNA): TGCGCCAGCAGCTTGTCGGGACAGGGGCGTTCACCCCTCCACTTT.

This CDR3 is CASSQAPRTSGGLDTDTQYF. CDR3 DNA sequence: TGCGCCAGCAGCCAAGCCCCAAGGACTAGCGGGGGGCTCGACACAGATACGCAGTATTTT. The V call is TRBV4-3, the J call TRBJ2-3; 14 bases align to TRBD2. The CDR3 has 20 residues. Germline trimming cut 1 base from V and 2 bases from J; bases unmatched to any gene: 11. The germline CDR1 and CDR2 sequences are LGHNA and YSLEER.

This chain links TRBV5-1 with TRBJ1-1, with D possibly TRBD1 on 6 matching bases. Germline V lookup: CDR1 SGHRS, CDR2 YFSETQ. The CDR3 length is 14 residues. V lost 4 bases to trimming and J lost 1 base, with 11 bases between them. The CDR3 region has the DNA TGCGCCAGCAGCACGACAGGCCAGAACACTGAAGCTTTCTTT. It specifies CASSTTGQNTEAFF.

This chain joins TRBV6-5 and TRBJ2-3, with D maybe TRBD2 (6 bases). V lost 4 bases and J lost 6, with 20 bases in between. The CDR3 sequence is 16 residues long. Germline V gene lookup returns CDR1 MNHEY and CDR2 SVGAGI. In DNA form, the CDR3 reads TGTGCCAGCAGTTCCCCCTCTCGGCGCGGAGGGGATACGCAGTATTTT. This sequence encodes CASSSPSRRGGDTQYF.

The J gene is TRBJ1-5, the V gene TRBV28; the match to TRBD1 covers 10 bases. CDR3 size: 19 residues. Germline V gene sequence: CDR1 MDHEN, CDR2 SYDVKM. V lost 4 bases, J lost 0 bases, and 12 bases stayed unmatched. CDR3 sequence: CASSSTGGFRGYSNQPQHF. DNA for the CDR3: TGTGCCAGCAGTTCGACAGGGGGCTTCCGAGGTTATAGCAATCAGCCCCAGCATTTT.

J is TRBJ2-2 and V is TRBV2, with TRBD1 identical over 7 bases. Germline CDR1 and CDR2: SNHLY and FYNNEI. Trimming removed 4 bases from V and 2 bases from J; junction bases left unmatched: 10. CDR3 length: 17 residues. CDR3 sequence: CASSARSGQSNTGELFF. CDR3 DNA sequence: TGTGCCAGCAGTGCCCGCTCGGGACAGAGCAACACCGGGGAGCTGTTTTTT.

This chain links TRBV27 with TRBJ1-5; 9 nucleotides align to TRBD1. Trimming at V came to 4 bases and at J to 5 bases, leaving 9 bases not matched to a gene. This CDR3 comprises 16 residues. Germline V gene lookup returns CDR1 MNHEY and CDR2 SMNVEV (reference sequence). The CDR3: CASSSTPGQGYQPQHF. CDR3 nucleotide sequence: TGTGCCAGCAGTTCCACGCCGGGACAGGGTTATCAGCCCCAGCATTTT.

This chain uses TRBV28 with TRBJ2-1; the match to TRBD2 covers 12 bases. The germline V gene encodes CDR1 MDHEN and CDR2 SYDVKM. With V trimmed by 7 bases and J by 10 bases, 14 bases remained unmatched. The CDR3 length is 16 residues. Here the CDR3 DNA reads TGTGCCAGCAAACCTCCTAGCGGGAGGGGTAGAGAGGAGCAGTTCTTC. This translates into CASKPPSGRGREEQFF.

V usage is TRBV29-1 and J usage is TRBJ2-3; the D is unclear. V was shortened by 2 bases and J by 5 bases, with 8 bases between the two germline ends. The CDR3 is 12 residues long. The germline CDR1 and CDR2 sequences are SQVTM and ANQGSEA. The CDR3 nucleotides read TGCAGCGTTGAACAGGTTAAAGATACGCAGTATTTT. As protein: CSVEQVKDTQYF.

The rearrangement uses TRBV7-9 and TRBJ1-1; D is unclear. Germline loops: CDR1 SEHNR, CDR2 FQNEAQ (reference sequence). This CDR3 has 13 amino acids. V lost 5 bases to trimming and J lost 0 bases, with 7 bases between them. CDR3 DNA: TGTGCCAGCAGCGAGGGCATGAACACTGAAGCTTTCTTT. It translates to CASSEGMNTEAFF.